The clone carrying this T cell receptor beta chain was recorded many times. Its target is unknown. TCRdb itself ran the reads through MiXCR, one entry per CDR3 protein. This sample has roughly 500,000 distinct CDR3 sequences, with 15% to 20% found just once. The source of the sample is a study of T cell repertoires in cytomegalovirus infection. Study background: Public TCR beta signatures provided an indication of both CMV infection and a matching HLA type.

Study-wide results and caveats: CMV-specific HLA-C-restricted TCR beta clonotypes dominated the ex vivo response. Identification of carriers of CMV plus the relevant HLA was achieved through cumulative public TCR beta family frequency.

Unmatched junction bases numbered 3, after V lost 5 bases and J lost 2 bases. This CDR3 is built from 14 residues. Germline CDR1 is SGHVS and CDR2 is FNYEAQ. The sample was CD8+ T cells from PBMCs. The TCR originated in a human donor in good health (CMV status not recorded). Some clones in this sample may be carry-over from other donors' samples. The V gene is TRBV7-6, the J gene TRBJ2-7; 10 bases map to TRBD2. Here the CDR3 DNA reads TGTGCCAGCAGCCAGAGCGGGAGGGCCTACGAGCAGTACTTC. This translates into CASSQSGRAYEQYF.